One sample yielded the 16 T cell receptor beta chains listed below, sequenced in a study of T cell changes during pregnancy in multiple sclerosis. Assay used: immunoSEQ multiplex PCR; TCRdb lists only in-frame clones, some missing. The data contain about 34,000 clones, over 75% of them singletons. This specimen consisted of CD8+ T cells from peripheral blood mononuclear cells, obtained before pregnancy. The receptors originated from a female donor with multiple sclerosis, enrolled in a pregnancy study.

This rearrangement joins TRBV6-1 to TRBJ2-5; tentative D call: TRBD2 (6 bases). Trimming shortened V by 1 base and J by 4 bases, and 13 bases separated the two germline ends. There are 15 residues in the CDR3. Germline CDR1 reads MNHNS; CDR2 reads SASEGT. The DNA for the CDR3 is TGTGCCAGCAGTGAAGGGGCCGTGGGAGGAGAGACCCAGTACTTC. Protein product: CASSEGAVGGETQYF.

The V gene is TRBV27, the J gene TRBJ1-1; perhaps TRBD1 as D (5 bases). CDR3 size: 12 residues. The germline gives CDR1 MNHEY, CDR2 SMNVEV (reference sequence). Trimming cost V 4 bases and J 6 bases, with 9 bases left between them. As DNA, the CDR3 is TGTGCCAGCAGTTCTACAGGCTCTGAAGCTTTCTTT. Encoded protein: CASSSTGSEAFF.

The CDR3 DNA sequence: TGTGCCAGCAGTGAAGAGGAGGGGACCGGAGCTTTCTTT. Its translation is CASSEEEGTGAFF. The J gene is TRBJ1-1, the V gene TRBV6-1; TRBD1 is a possible D gene (5 bases). The CDR3 has 13 amino acids. The germline gives CDR1 MNHNS, CDR2 SASEGT. The V end lost 1 base, the J end lost 10 bases, and 13 bases lay between the germline ends.

The genes are TRBV11-1 and TRBJ2-5; 10 nucleotides line up with TRBD2. This CDR3 spans 16 amino acids. CDR1 and CDR2 from the germline V gene are SGHAT and FQDESV (reference sequence). The ends lost 3 bases at V and 5 bases at J; junction bases unmatched: 9. The CDR3 here is CASSFSSGGRGETQYF. In DNA form, the CDR3 reads TGTGCCAGCAGCTTCTCTAGCGGGGGAAGGGGGGAGACCCAGTACTTC.

The chain links TRBV4-3 to TRBJ2-7; TRBD1 agrees at 8 bases. The CDR3 contains 13 residues. The J segment lost 6 bases and the V segment lost 3 bases, leaving 4 bases of the junction unmatched. Per the germline V gene, CDR1 is LGHNA and CDR2 is YSLEER. CDR3 sequence reads: CASSHGQGGEQYF. DNA for the CDR3: TGCGCCAGCAGCCACGGACAGGGTGGCGAGCAGTACTTC.

The chain employs TRBV6-1 and TRBJ1-5, with D perhaps matching TRBD1 (5 bases). V shed 2 bases and J shed 5 bases, with 10 bases lying between them. The CDR3 length is 14 residues. The germline V gene has CDR1 MNHNS and CDR2 SASEGT. CDR3 bases: TGTGCCAGCAGTGAACCCAGGGAAGATCAGCCCCAGCATTTT. It encodes CASSEPREDQPQHF.

The chain recombines TRBV6-6 with TRBJ1-2; D unresolved. This CDR3 has 14 residues. Germline CDR1 is MNHNY and CDR2 is SVGAGI (reference sequence). Trimming cost V 6 bases and J 4 bases, with 15 bases left between them. CDR3 coding DNA: TGTGCCAGCAGATCCTTTGAGGGCGGCTATGGCTACACCTTC. As protein: CASRSFEGGYGYTF.

This clone was observed once. The chain carries TRBV2 and TRBJ2-7; D gene ambiguous. This CDR3 comprises 13 residues. Germline-derived CDR1 and CDR2 are SNHLY and FYNNEI. V was trimmed by 6 bases and J by 4 bases, leaving 13 bases between them. The CDR3, as DNA: TGTGCCAGCAGGGGTGGGCAGACATACGAGCAGTACTTC. This gives the protein CASRGGQTYEQYF.

The J gene is TRBJ2-7, the V gene TRBV9, with a possible D match to TRBD2 (6 bases). V was trimmed by 0 bases and J by 2 bases, leaving 9 bases between them. The CDR3 has 14 amino acids. Germline V gene lookup returns CDR1 SGDLS and CDR2 YYNGEE. In nucleotides, the CDR3 is TGTGCCAGCAGCGTAGATTGGGGGGCCTACGAGCAGTACTTC. It codes for CASSVDWGAYEQYF.

V is TRBV9 and J is TRBJ2-7; tentative D call: TRBD2 (6 bases). Trimming shortened V by 0 bases and J by 0 bases, and 13 bases separated the two germline ends. The germline V gene encodes CDR1 SGDLS and CDR2 YYNGEE. CDR3 size: 16 residues. The DNA for the CDR3 is TGTGCCAGCAGCGTAGACGGGAGCGGGTACTCCTACGAGCAGTACTTC. Protein: CASSVDGSGYSYEQYF.

The chain combines TRBV2 with TRBJ2-3; 9 bases are a match to TRBD1. V shed 6 bases and J 4 bases; nucleotides not matched to a gene: 5. Per germline, CDR1 SNHLY and CDR2 FYNNEI. CDR3 size: 14 residues. The CDR3 DNA reads TGTGCCAGCAGGGGACAGGGTGAGGCAGATACGCAGTATTTT. Its protein is CASRGQGEADTQYF. The variable domain in full, completed from reference TRBV2 and TRBJ2-3, reads EPEVTQTPSHQVTQMGQEVILRCVPISNHLYFYWYRQILGQKVEFLVSFYNNEISEKSEIFDDQFSVERPDGSNFTLKIRSTKLEDSAMYFCASRGQGEADTQYFGPGTRLTVL.

The CDR3 DNA reads as TGTGCCAGCAGTGATAGCAGGGTTTGGGCCTTTTCTGGAAACACCATATATTTT. Amino acid sequence: CASSDSRVWAFSGNTIYF. J is TRBJ1-3 and V is TRBV2, with a weak D call TRBD1 (5 bases). V shed 3 bases and J shed 1 base, with 19 bases lying between them. There are 18 residues in the CDR3. Germline loops: CDR1 SNHLY, CDR2 FYNNEI. Based on the CDR3 plus reference TRBV2 and TRBJ1-3, the full variable domain is EPEVTQTPSHQVTQMGQEVILRCVPISNHLYFYWYRQILGQKVEFLVSFYNNEISEKSEIFDDQFSVERPDGSNFTLKIRSTKLEDSAMYFCASSDSRVWAFSGNTIYFGEGSWLTVV.

The genes are TRBV27 and TRBJ2-1; TRBD2 matches 7 bases. Germline CDR1 is MNHEY and CDR2 is SMNVEV (reference sequence). V lost 0 bases and J lost 8; bases outside the gene matches: 4. The CDR3 extends over 14 amino acids. The CDR3 here is CASSLSPGGDEQFF. As DNA, the CDR3 is TGTGCCAGCAGTTTATCACCTGGGGGGGATGAGCAGTTCTTC.

The chain links TRBV7-9 to TRBJ1-1; 8 bases map to TRBD1. Per germline, CDR1 SEHNR and CDR2 FQNEAQ (reference sequence). The junction had 11 bases not matched to a gene; V was cut back by 2 bases and J by 3 bases. This CDR3 is 17 amino acids long. In DNA, the CDR3 is TGTGCCAGCAGCTTATGGGGCAGGGGGCTTCGGGACACTGAAGCTTTCTTT. Translation gives CASSLWGRGLRDTEAFF. The variable domain in full, with the rest retrieved from reference TRBV7-9 and TRBJ1-1, is DTGVSQNPRHKITKRGQNVTFRCDPISEHNRLYWYRQTLGQGPEFLTYFQNEAQLEKSRLLSDRFSAERPKGSFSTLEIQRTEQGDSAMYLCASSLWGRGLRDTEAFFGQGTRLTVV.

The chain is built from TRBV7-9 and TRBJ1-5, with TRBD1 matching 8 bases. CDR3 length: 15 residues. The J segment lost 7 bases and the V segment lost 1 base, leaving 6 bases of the junction unmatched. Germline V lookup: CDR1 SEHNR, CDR2 FQNEAQ (reference sequence). CDR3 residues: CASSLGGQGVQPQHF. Written as DNA, the CDR3 is TGTGCCAGCAGCTTAGGTGGACAGGGCGTCCAGCCCCAGCATTTT.

The chain couples TRBV19 to TRBJ1-1, with TRBD1 as a possible D gene (6 bases). The CDR3 extends over 12 amino acids. Germline V CDR1 and CDR2: LNHDA, SQIVND (reference sequence). The germline V and J ends were trimmed by 9 bases and 6 bases, with 14 bases remaining between them. CDR3 nucleotide sequence: TGTGCCAGCAGTCCCGGGACATCTGAAGCTTTCTTT. The encoded protein is CASSPGTSEAFF.